The T cell receptor beta chain under discussion was sequenced for a study of identical twins. Germline values: CDR1 SQVTM, CDR2 ANQGSEA. V dropped 1 base and J dropped 8 bases, with 15 bases sitting between them. This CDR3 is 14 amino acids long. This clonotype was seen many times. TCRdb re-called the 5' RACE reads with MiXCR, one entry per CDR3 protein. The sample lists a few hundred thousand distinct CDR3 sequences, approximately 8.3% occurring once. This sample was shared with a second study, whose subject was yellow fever vaccine responses in identical twins.

This chain joins TRBV29-1 and TRBJ2-1; no clear D. Sample: CD8+ T cells sorted from blood. The receptor was isolated from a woman aged 18-29 years in good health. The CDR3 DNA reads TGCAGCGTTGAAGTCCCCTCTAGGTTAGATGAGCAGTTCTTC. Its protein is CSVEVPSRLDEQFF.